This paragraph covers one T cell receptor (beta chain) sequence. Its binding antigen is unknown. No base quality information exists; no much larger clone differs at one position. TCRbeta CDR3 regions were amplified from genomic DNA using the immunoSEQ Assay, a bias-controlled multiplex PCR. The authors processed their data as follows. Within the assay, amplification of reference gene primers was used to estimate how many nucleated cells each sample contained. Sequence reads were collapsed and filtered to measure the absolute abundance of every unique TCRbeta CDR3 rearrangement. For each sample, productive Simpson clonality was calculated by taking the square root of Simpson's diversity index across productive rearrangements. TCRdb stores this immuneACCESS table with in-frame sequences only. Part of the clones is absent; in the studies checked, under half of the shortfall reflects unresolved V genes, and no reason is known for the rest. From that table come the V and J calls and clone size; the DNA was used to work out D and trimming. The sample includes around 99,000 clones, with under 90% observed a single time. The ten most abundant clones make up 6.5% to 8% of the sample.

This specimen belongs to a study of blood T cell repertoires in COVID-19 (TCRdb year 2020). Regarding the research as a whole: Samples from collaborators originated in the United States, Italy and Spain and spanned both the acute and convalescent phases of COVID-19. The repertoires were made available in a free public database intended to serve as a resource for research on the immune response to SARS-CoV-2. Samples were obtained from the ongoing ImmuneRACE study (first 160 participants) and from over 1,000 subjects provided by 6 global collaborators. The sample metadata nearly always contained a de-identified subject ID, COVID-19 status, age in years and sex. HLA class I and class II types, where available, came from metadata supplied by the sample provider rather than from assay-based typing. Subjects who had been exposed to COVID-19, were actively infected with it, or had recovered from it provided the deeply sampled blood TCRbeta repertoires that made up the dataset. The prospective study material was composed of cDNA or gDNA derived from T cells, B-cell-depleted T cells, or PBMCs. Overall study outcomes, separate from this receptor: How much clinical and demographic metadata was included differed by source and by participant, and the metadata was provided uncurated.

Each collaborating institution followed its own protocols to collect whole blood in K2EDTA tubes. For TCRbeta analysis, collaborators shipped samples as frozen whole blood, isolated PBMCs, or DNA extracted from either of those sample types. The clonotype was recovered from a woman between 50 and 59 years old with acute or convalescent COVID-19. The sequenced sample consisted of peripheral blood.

The CDR3 sequence is CASSQSRISNTEAFF. The nucleotides read TGTGCCAGCAGCCAAAGCAGGATCTCTAACACTGAAGCTTTCTTT. This chain is built from TRBV14 and TRBJ1-1, with no confidently assigned D gene. CDR1 SGHDN and CDR2 FVKESK were looked up in the germline V gene. V is reduced by 2 bases and J by 2 bases, leaving a spacing of 12 bases between them. The CDR3 covers 15 residues, taking in both the cysteine and the phenylalanine. Just CDR3 DNA is preserved here, 45 bases in frame from base 1.